This TCR beta chain was obtained from a study of blood T cell repertoires in COVID-19. This CDR3 is 15 amino acids long. V was shortened by 0 bases and J by 9 bases, with 18 bases between the two germline ends. CDR1 is LGHDT, CDR2 YNNKEL, per germline (reference sequence). TCRdb's copy holds only in-frame clones and misses some; the assay was immunoSEQ multiplex PCR. Here the sample spans under 200,000 clones, approximately 87% being singletons. The specimen sequenced was peripheral blood. This clonotype originated in a woman between 65 and 79 years old with COVID-19, enrolled during active disease. V usage is TRBV3-1 (or the pseudogene TRBV3-2) and J usage is TRBJ2-7; D gene uncertain. The chain's CDR3 is CASSQDRSRPMGQYF. CDR3 nucleotides: TGTGCCAGCAGCCAAGATAGGTCCAGGCCGATGGGGCAGTACTTC.